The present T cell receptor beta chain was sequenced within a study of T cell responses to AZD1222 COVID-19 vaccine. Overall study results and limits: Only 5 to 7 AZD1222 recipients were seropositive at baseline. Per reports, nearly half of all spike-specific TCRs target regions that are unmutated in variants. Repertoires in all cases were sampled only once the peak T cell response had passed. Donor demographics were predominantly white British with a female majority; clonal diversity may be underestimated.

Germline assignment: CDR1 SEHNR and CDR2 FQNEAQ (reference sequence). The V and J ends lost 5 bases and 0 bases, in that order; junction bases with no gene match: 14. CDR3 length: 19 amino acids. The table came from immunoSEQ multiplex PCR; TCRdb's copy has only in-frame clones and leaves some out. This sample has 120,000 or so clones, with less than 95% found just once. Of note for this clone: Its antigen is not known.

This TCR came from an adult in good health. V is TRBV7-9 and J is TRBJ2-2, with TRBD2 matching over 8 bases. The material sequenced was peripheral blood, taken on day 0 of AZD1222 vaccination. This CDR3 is CASSLKTSDWIANTGELFF. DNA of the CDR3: TGTGCCAGCAGCCTCAAGACTAGCGATTGGATCGCGAACACCGGGGAGCTGTTTTTT.